This entry features one T cell receptor (beta chain) sequence. Its specificity is not known. Mismatch with germline at one junction end may stem from a read error. Germline values: CDR1 SGHRS, CDR2 YFSETQ. This CDR3 has 15 residues. Each TCR library used around 540 ng of total RNA and a linear amplification protocol. TCRdb re-called the reads with MiXCR, one entry per CDR3 protein. The table includes approximately 180,000 distinct CDR3 sequences, around three quarters detected once. The source of the sample is a study of healthy donors' naive CD4 and CD8 T cells. Study findings and constraints: CDR3 charge plus V and J genes appeared to account for roughly 13% of CD4/CD8 variance.

The chain carries TRBV5-1 and TRBJ2-2; D is unresolved. The source of this sequence is a pool of human donors in good health; the sample pools cells from several healthy donors. The sequenced material came from naive CD4+ and CD8+ T cells sorted from blood, pooled from several donors. This CDR3 reads CASSPAATNTGELFF. The CDR3 DNA reads as TGTGCCAGCAGCCCCGCCGCTACGAACACCGGGGAGCTGTTTTTT.